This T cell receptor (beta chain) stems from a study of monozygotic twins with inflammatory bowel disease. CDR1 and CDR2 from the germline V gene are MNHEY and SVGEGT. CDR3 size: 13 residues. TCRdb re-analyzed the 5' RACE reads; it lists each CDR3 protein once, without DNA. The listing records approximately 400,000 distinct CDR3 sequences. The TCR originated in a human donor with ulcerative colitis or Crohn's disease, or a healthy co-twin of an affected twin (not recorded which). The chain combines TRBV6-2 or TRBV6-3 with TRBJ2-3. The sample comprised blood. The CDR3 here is CASSYSIADTQYF.